The TCR beta chain described here comes from a study of beta chain features in type 1 diabetes. Many counts were recorded for this clone. Its antigen remains unknown. Expressed TCRB transcripts were sequenced because the isolated RNA had all been reverse transcribed beforehand. Sequencing was performed with immunoSEQ multiplex PCR; in TCRdb, only in-frame clones are kept and a portion is missing. There are over 150,000 clones in the sample; around a tenth occur only once, and around 0.48% lies in the top ten. Study-wide findings and caveats: There was a moderate but significant shortening of TCRB CDR3s in all four CD4+ subsets of Type 1 diabetes patients.

V gave up 3 bases and J gave up 6 bases; unmatched junction bases: 2. The CDR3 loop spans 14 amino acids. Germline CDR1 is ENHRY and CDR2 is SYGVKD. The source of this sequence is a man aged 25-45 years with type 1 diabetes. The sequenced sample consisted of central memory CD4+ T cells from blood. The V gene is TRBV10-3, the J gene TRBJ2-1, with TRBD2 identical over 10 bases. CDR3 residues: CAISDGTSANEQFF. The DNA of the CDR3 is TGTGCCATCAGTGACGGGACTAGCGCCAATGAGCAGTTCTTC.